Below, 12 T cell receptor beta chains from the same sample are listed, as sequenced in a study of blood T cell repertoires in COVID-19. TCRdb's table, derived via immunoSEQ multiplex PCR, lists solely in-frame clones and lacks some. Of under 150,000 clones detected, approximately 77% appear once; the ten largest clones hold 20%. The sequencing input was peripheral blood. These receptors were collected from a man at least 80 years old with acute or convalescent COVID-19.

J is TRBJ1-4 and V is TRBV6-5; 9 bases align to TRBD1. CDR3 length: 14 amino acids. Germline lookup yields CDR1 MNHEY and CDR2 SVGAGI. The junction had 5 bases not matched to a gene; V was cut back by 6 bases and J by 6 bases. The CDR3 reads CASSLDRGDEKLFF. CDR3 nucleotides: TGTGCCAGCAGCCTGGACAGGGGCGATGAAAAACTGTTTTTT.

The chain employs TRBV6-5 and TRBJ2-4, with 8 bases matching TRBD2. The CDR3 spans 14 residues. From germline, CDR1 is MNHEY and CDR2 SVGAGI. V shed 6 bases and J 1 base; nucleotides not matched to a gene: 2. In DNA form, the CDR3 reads TGTGCCAGCAGAACGGGGGGGGCCAAAAACATTCAGTACTTC. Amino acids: CASRTGGAKNIQYF.

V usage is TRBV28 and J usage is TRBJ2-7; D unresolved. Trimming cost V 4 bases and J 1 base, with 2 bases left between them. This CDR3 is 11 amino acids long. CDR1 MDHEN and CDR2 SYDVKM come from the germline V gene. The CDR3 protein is CASSSSYEQYF. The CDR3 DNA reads TGTGCCAGCAGTTCTTCCTACGAGCAGTACTTC.

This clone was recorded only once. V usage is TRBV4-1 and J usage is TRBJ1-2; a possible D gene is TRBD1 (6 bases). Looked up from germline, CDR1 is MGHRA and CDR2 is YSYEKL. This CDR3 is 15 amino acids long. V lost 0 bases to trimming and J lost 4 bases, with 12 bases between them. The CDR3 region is CASSQDKTGLYGYTF. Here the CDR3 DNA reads TGCGCCAGCAGCCAAGATAAGACAGGACTCTATGGCTACACCTTC.

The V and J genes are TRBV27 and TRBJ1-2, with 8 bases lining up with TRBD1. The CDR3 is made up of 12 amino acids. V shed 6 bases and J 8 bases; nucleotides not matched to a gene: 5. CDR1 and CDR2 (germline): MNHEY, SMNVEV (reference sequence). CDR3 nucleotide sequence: TGTGCCAGCAGGGGACAGGCTCGGGGCTACACCTTC. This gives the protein CASRGQARGYTF.

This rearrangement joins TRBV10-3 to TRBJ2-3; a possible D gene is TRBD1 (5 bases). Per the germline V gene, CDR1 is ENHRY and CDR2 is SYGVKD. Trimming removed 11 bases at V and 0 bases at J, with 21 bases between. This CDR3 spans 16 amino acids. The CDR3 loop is CAVLKTDTPSTDTQYF. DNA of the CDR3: TGTGCCGTATTAAAGACAGACACCCCTAGCACAGATACGCAGTATTTT.

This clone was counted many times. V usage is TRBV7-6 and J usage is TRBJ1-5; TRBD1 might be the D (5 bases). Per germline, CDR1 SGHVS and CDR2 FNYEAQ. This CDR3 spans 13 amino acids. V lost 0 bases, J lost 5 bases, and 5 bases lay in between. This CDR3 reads CASSLARDQPQHF. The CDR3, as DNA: TGTGCCAGCAGCTTAGCCAGGGATCAGCCCCAGCATTTT. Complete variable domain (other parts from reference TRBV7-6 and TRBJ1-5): GAGVSQSPRYKVTKRGQDVALRCDPISGHVSLYWYRQALGQGPEFLTYFNYEAQQDKSGLPNDRFSAERPEGSISTLTIQRTEQRDSAMYRCASSLARDQPQHFGDGTRLSIL.

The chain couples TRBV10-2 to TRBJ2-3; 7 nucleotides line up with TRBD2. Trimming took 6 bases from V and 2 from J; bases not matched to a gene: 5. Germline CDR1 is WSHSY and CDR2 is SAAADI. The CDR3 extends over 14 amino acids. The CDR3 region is CASSLTSSTDTQYF. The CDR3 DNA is TGCGCCAGCAGCCTGACTAGCTCCACAGATACGCAGTATTTT.

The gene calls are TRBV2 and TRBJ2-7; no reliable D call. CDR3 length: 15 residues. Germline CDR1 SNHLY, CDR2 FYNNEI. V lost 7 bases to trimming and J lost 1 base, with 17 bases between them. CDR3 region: CASTRVGDDSYEQYF. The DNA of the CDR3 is TGTGCCAGCACCCGTGTCGGAGACGATTCCTACGAGCAGTACTTC.

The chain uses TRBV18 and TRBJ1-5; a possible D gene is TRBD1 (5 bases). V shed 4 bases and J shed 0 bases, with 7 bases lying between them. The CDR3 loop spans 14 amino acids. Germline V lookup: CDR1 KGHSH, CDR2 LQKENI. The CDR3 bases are TGTGCCAGCTCACGGGGCAATAGCAATCAGCCCCAGCATTTT. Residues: CASSRGNSNQPQHF. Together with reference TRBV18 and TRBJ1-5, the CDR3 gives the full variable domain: NAGVMQNPRHLVRRRGQEARLRCSPMKGHSHVYWYRQLPEEGLKFMVYLQKENIIDESGMPKERFSAEFPKEGPSILRIQQVVRGDSAAYFCASSRGNSNQPQHFGDGTRLSIL.

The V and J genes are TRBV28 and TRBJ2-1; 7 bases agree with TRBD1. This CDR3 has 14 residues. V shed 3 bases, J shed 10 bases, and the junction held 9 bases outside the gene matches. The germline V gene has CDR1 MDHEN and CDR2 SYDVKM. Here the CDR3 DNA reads TGTGCCAGCAGTTTTGGCCGGTCAGGGGGAGAGCAGTTCTTC. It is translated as CASSFGRSGGEQFF.

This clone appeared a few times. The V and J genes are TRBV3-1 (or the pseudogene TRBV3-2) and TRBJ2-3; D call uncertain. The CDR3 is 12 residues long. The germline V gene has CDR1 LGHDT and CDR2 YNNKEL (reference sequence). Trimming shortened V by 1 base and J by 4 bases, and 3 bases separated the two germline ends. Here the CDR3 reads CASSQVSDTQYF. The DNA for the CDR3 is TGTGCCAGCAGCCAAGTCTCAGATACGCAGTATTTT.